This entry describes one T cell receptor (beta chain). The germline gene is not matched at one end of the junction; a read error may be the cause. Different DNA sequences within this sample yield the same CDR3. Germline V gene data show CDR1 as MGHRA and CDR2 as YSYEKL. This CDR3 has 16 amino acids. This record comes from a study of blood T cell repertoires in COVID-19. Study-wide background: The samples span acute and convalescent COVID-19 from the United States, Italy and Spain. PBMCs, B-cell-depleted T cells, or T cells provided the cDNA or gDNA that made up the material.

The authors' processing: Using reference gene primer amplification, nucleated cell counts were estimated. Data came from immunoSEQ multiplex PCR; TCRdb stores just in-frame clones and leaves some out. V, J and clone size are those of that table, while D and trimming were read from the DNA. This sample carries around 220,000 clones, just over 85% of them seen once, and the ten largest clones take roughly 4.1%. The specimen was peripheral blood. V and J are TRBV4-1 and TRBJ1-2; 9 bases match TRBD1. This receptor was obtained from a middle-aged man with acute or convalescent COVID-19. CDR3 in amino acids: CASSQDWTGADYGYTF. The CDR3, as DNA: TGCGCCAGCAGCCAAGATTGGACAGGGGCCGACTATGGTTACACCTTC.